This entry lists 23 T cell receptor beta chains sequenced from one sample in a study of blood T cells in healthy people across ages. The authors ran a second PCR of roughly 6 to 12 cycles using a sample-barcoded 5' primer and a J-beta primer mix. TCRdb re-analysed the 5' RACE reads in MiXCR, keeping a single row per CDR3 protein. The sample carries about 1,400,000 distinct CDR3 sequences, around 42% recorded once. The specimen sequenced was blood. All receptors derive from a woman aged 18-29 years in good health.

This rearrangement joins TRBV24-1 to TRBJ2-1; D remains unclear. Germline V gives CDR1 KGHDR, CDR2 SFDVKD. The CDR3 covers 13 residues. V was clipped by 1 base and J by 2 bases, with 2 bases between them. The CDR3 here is CATSDFPYNEQFF. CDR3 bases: TGTGCCACCAGTGATTTCCCCTACAATGAGCAGTTCTTC.

The CDR3: CASSLALGGSNYEQYF. CDR3 coding DNA: TGCGCCAGCAGCTTGGCCCTCGGCGGGAGTAACTACGAGCAGTACTTC. V usage is TRBV5-1 and J usage is TRBJ2-7, with 7 bases fitting TRBD2. The germline V gene has CDR1 SGHRS and CDR2 YFSETQ. The ends lost 0 bases at V and 3 bases at J; junction bases unmatched: 9. There are 16 residues in the CDR3.

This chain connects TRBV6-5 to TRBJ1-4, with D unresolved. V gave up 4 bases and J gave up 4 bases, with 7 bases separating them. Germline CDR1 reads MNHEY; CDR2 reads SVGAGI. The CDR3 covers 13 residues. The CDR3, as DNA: TGTGCCAGCAGTTCCAGATATAATGAAAAACTGTTTTTT. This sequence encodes CASSSRYNEKLFF.

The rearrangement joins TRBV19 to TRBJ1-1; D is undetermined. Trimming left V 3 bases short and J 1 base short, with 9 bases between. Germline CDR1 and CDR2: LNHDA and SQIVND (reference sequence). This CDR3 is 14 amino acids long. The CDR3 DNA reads TGTGCCAGTAGTATGGCGAATCCGAACACTGAAGCTTTCTTT. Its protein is CASSMANPNTEAFF.

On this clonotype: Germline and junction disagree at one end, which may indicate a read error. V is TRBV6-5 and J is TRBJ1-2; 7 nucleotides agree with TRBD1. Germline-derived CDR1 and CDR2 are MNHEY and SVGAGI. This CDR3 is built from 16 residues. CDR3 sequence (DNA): TGTGCCAGCAGTCACTCGACAGGGTTGGGGAACTATGGCTACACCTTC. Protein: CASSHSTGLGNYGYTF.

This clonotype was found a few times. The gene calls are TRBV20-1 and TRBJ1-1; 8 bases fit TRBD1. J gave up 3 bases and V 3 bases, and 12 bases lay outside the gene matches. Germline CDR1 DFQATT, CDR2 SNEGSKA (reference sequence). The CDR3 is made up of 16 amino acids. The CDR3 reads CSASPSGGGGYTEAFF. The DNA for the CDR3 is TGCAGTGCTAGTCCCTCAGGGGGCGGGGGGTACACTGAAGCTTTCTTT.

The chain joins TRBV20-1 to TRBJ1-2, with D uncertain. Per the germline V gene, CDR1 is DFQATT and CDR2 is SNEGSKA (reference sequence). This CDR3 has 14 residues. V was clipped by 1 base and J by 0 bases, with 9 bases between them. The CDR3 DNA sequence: TGCAGTGCTAGAGGGCCAGACTCTAACTATGGCTACACCTTC. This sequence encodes CSARGPDSNYGYTF.

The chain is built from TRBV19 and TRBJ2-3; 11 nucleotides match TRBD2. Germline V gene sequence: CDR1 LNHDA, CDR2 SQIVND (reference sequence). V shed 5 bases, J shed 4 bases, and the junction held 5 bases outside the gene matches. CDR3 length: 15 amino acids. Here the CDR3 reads CASSPGGLAADTQYF. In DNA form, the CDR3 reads TGTGCCAGTAGTCCCGGGGGACTAGCGGCAGATACGCAGTATTTT.

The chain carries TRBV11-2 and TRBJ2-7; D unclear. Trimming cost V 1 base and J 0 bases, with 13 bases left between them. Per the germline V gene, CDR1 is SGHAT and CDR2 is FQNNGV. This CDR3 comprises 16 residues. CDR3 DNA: TGTGCCAGCAGCTTAGTGGCCCGATCGGGCTCCTACGAGCAGTACTTC. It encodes CASSLVARSGSYEQYF.

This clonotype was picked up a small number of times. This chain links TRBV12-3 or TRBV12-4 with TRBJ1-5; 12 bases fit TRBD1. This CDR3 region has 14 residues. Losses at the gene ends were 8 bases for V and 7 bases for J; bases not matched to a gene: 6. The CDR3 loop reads CASGMGQGAQPQHF. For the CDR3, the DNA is TGTGCCAGCGGTATGGGACAGGGGGCCCAGCCCCAGCATTTT.

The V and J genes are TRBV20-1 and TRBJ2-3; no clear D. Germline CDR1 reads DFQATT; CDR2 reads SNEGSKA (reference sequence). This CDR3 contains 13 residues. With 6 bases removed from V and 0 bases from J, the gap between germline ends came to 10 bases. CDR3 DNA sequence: TGCAGTGCCCTCCGGGCTAGCACAGATACGCAGTATTTT. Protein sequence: CSALRASTDTQYF.

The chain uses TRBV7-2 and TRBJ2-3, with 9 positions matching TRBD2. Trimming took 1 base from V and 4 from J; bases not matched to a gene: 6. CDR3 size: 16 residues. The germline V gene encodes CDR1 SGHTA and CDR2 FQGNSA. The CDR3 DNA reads TGTGCCAGCAGCTTAGGGGGTAGCGGGGGCCCAGATACGCAGTATTTT. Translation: CASSLGGSGGPDTQYF.

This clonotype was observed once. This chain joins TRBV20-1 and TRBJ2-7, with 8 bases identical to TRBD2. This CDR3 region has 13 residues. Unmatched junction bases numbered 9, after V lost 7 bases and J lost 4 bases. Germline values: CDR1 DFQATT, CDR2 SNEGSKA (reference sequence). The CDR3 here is CSVPYGGAYEQYF. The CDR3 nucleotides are TGCAGTGTCCCGTACGGGGGGGCTTACGAGCAGTACTTC.

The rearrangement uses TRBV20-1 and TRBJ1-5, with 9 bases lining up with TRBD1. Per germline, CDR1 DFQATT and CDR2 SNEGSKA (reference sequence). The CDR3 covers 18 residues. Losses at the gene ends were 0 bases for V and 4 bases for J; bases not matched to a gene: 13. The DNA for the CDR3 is TGCAGTGCTAGAGATTATGCCCAGACAGGGGGAGATAATCAGCCCCAGCATTTT. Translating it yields CSARDYAQTGGDNQPQHF.

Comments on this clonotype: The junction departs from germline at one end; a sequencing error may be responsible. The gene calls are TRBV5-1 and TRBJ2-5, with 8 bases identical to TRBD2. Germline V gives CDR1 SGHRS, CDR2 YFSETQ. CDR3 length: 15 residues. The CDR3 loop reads CASSPLWLAGETQYF. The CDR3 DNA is TGCGCTAGCAGCCCCCTATGGCTAGCGGGAGAGACCCAGTACTTC.

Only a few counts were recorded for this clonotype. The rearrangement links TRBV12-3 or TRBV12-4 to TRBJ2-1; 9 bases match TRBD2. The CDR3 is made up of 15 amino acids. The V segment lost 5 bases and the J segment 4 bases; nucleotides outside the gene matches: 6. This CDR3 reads CASSPQRGVYNEQFF. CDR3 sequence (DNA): TGTGCCAGCAGTCCTCAGCGGGGGGTATACAATGAGCAGTTCTTC.

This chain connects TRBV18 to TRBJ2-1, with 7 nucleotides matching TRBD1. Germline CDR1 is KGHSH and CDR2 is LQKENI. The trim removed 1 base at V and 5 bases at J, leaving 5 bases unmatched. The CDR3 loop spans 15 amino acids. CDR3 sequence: CASSPQSTGDNEQFF. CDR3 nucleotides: TGTGCCAGCTCACCACAGAGTACAGGGGACAATGAGCAGTTCTTC.

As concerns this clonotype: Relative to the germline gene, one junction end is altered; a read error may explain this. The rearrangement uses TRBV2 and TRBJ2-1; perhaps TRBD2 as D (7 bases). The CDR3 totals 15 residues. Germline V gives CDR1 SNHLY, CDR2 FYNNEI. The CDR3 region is CSSSGVGGPDNEQFF. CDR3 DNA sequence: TGTTCCAGCAGTGGTGTCGGGGGGCCGGACAATGAGCAGTTCTTC. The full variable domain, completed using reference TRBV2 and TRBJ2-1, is EPEVTQTPSHQVTQMGQEVILRCVPISNHLYFYWYRQILGQKVEFLVSFYNNEISEKSEIFDDQFSVERPDGSNFTLKIRSTKLEDSAMYFCSSSGVGGPDNEQFFGPGTRLTVL.

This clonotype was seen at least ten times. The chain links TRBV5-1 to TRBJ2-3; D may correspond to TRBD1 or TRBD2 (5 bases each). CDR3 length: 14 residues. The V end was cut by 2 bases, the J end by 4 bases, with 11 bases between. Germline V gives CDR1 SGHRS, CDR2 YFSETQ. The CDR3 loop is CASSLPGRADTQYF. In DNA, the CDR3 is TGCGCCAGCAGCTTACCAGGGCGGGCAGATACGCAGTATTTT.

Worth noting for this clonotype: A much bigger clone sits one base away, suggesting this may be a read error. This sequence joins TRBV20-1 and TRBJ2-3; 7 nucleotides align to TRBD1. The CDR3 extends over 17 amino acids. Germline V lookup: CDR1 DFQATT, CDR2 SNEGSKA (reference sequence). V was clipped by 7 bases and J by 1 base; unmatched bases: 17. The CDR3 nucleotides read TGCAGTGTTAGGGCTACCGACAGGGATCGGGGCACAGATACGCAGTATTTT. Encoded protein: CSVRATDRDRGTDTQYF.

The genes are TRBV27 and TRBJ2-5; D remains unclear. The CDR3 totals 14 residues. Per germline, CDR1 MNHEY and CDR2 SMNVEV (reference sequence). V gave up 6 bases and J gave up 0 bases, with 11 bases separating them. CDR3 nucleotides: TGTGCCAGCAGCCCCCCAGGCTACCAAGAGACCCAGTACTTC. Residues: CASSPPGYQETQYF.

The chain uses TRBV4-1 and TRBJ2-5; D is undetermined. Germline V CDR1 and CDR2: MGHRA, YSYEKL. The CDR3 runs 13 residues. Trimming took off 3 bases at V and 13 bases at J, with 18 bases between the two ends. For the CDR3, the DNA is TGCGCCAGCAGCCATGGCCTCTCCTACGAGCGGTACTTC. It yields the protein CASSHGLSYERYF.

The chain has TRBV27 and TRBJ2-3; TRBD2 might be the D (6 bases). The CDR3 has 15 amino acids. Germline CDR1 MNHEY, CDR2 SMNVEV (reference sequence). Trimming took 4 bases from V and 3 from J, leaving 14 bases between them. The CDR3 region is CASSSDFGGTDTQYF. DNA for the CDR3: TGTGCCAGCAGTTCCGATTTCGGAGGGACAGATACGCAGTATTTT.